This is a list of T cell receptor beta chains from one sample in a study of CD8 T cells in Susac syndrome. MiXCR, run by TCRdb on the immunoSEQ multiplex PCR reads, gives a single entry per CDR3 protein. Of around 190,000 distinct CDR3 sequences in the sample, roughly 96% were seen once. The sample was CD8+ T cells from PBMCs. All receptors derive from a human donor with multiple sclerosis. CDR3s include the opening cysteine and the closing phenylalanine or tryptophan. The order of the fields is V gene, D gene, J gene, clone size, CDR3 DNA, CDR3 protein. The D gene is left open where the match is weak. Some rows mark clone size as missing; the rest say once, few, many or name a class of expanded clone.

TRBV24-1	TRBD1	TRBJ2-2	-	TGTGCCACCCCAGGCCGGACAGGGGGCAGCACCGGGGAGCTGTTTTTT	CATPGRTGGSTGELFF
TRBV2	-	TRBJ2-1	-	TGTGCCAGCAGTGAGTCGTGGGACTCCTACAATGAGCAGTTCTTC	CASSESWDSYNEQFF
TRBV27	-	TRBJ1-1	-	TGTGCCAGCAGTCTCATTCAGGGCACTGAAGCTTTCTTT	CASSLIQGTEAFF
TRBV28	-	TRBJ2-6	-	TGTGCCAGCAGTTCGGACAGCGAAAGGTTGGCGTACTACGTCCTGACTTTC	CASSSDSERLAYYVLTF
TRBV4-1	-	TRBJ2-5	-	TGCGCCAGCAGCCAAGGGGCCCGTCCTCAGTACTTC	CASSQGARPQYF
TRBV19	TRBD1	TRBJ2-7	-	TGTGCCAGTAGTGAGGGACAGGGGATGTACGAGCAGTACTTC	CASSEGQGMYEQYF
TRBV20-1	-	TRBJ2-7	once	TGCAGTGCTAGTCTTGTTGGGCGGGGAAACTACGAGCAGTACTTC	CSASLVGRGNYEQYF
TRBV18	-	TRBJ2-4	-	TGTGCCAGCTCACCGCAGGGGCGCCCCCTCAGCAACATTCAGTACTTC	CASSPQGRPLSNIQYF
TRBV9	-	TRBJ2-2	-	TGTGCCAGCGAAAGGGACGGGAACACCGGGGAGCTGTTTTTT	CASERDGNTGELFF
TRBV10-3	TRBD1	TRBJ1-2	-	TGTGCCATCAGTGATCAGGGGGCGCGAGACTATGGCTACACCTTC	CAISDQGARDYGYTF
TRBV29-1	TRBD2	TRBJ2-1	-	TGCAGCGCTGGACTAGCGGGAGGATACAATGAGCAGTTCTTC	CSAGLAGGYNEQFF
TRBV24-1	-	TRBJ2-1	-	TGTGCCACCAGTGGGGAAGGGGATGAGCAGTTCTTC	CATSGEGDEQFF
TRBV20-1	TRBD2	TRBJ2-7	-	TGCAGTGCGAGGGGACTAGCGGGAGATTACGAGCAGTACTTC	CSARGLAGDYEQYF
TRBV9	TRBD1	TRBJ2-1	-	TGTGCCAGCAGCGGTACCGGGACAGGGGGCAATGAGCAGTTCTTC	CASSGTGTGGNEQFF
TRBV15	-	TRBJ2-3	-	TGTGCCACCAGCAGAGCCGGGACCATCACAGATACGCAGTATTTT	CATSRAGTITDTQYF
TRBV10-3	-	TRBJ2-3	-	TGTGCCATCAGTGAGGGAGGCCCCCCAGATACGCAGTATTTT	CAISEGGPPDTQYF
TRBV12-5	TRBD2	TRBJ2-5	-	TGTGCTAGTGCCCTGGGAGGGGCCGGCTGGGAGACCCAGTACTTC	CASALGGAGWETQYF
TRBV27	-	TRBJ1-4	-	TGTGCCTCCCGAGGGGGGGGACCTAATGAAAAACTGTTTTTT	CASRGGGPNEKLFF
TRBV12-3/TRBV12-4	TRBD1	TRBJ1-2	-	TGTGCCAGCAGTTTGCAACAGGGGGCCTATGGCTACACCTTC	CASSLQQGAYGYTF
TRBV10-3	TRBD1	TRBJ1-2	-	TGTGCCATCAGTGAGGACCTGCGACAGGGGAACTACACCTTC	CAISEDLRQGNYTF
TRBV4-1	-	TRBJ2-7	-	TGCGCCAGCAGCCCGACCCATTCCCAGCGGCCCCCCTCCTACGAGCAGTACTTC	CASSPTHSQRPPSYEQYF
TRBV7-9	TRBD2	TRBJ2-7	-	TGTGCCAGCAGCTTAGCGCCTAGCGGGATATCCTACGAGCAGTACTTC	CASSLAPSGISYEQYF
TRBV27	-	TRBJ1-2	-	TGTGCCAGCAGCCCGTATGGCTTATCGCGCTATGGCTACACCTTC	CASSPYGLSRYGYTF
TRBV20-1	TRBD1	TRBJ2-1	-	TGCAGTGCTAGAGATTGGACAGGGCCTTTTTTGGGCTCCTACAATGAGCAGTTCTTC	CSARDWTGPFLGSYNEQFF
TRBV30	-	TRBJ2-5	-	TGTGCCTGGAGTGTAAAGGGGGAGACCCAGTACTTC	CAWSVKGETQYF
TRBV27	-	TRBJ2-3	-	TGTGCCAGCAGTTTATCGGGCACAGATACGCAGTATTTT	CASSLSGTDTQYF
TRBV4-1	-	TRBJ2-7	-	TGCGCCAGCAGTCTCGACCCCAGCTCCTACGAGCAGTACTTC	CASSLDPSSYEQYF
TRBV7-9	-	TRBJ2-1	once	TGTGCCAGCAGCTTAGTGCCTCACAATGAGCAGTTCTTC	CASSLVPHNEQFF
TRBV20-1	-	TRBJ2-7	-	TGCAGTGCTAGGGACAGCAACGAGCAGTACTTC	CSARDSNEQYF
TRBV20-1	-	TRBJ2-1	-	TGCAGTGCTTCCTCCTCCCCCGGACAGTCGCTTGACAATGAGCAGTTCTTC	CSASSSPGQSLDNEQFF
TRBV20-1	TRBD1	TRBJ1-6	-	TGCAGCGCTGTTCGACAGGGAACTAATTCACCCCTCCACTTT	CSAVRQGTNSPLHF
TRBV20-1	-	TRBJ1-5	-	TGCAGTGCTAGTATGTTCACCCATAGCAATCAGCCCCAGCATTTT	CSASMFTHSNQPQHF
TRBV5-6	-	TRBJ2-1	-	TGTGCCAGCAGCGACTCGGGGTTCCATGAGCAGTTCTTC	CASSDSGFHEQFF
TRBV29-1	-	TRBJ1-1	-	TGCAGCGTTGATTTCGGGCGGGCCAGAACGAACACTGAAGCTTTCTTT	CSVDFGRARTNTEAFF